This T cell receptor beta chain was obtained from a study of blood T cells in healthy people across ages. The use of a sample-barcoded 5' primer and a J-beta primer mix characterized a second PCR of roughly 6 to 11 cycles. TCRdb processed the 5' RACE reads anew with MiXCR; each CDR3 protein has one entry. The sample includes about 1.5 million distinct CDR3 sequences, 40% to 45% of them seen just once. Study outcomes and limitations: Among T cells, TCR beta diversity per million cells dropped roughly linearly as age rose.

Per the germline V gene, CDR1 is SGHVS and CDR2 is FQNEAQ. V gave up 2 bases and J gave up 9 bases, with 11 bases separating them. The CDR3 runs to 13 residues. A remark on this clonotype: Its matching antigen is unknown.

Specimen: blood. The TCR was taken from a woman under 30 in good health. V is TRBV7-8 and J is TRBJ2-1, with D hard to call. The CDR3 region has the DNA TGTGCCAGCAGCTTAAGGTCGGCGGTTGAGCAGTTCTTC. Its translation: CASSLRSAVEQFF.